Below, 14 T cell receptor beta chains from the same sample are listed, as sequenced in a study of control samples from healthy donors and cancer patients. Measured with immunoSEQ multiplex PCR; TCRdb has only the in-frame clones, and not every one. Of about 120,000 clones listed, around 92% are singletons. The sequenced sample was blood. The receptors originated from a woman in her forties or fifties in good health.

This clone was counted a few times. The chain couples TRBV6-5 to TRBJ2-7; D is unresolved. The V end lost 4 bases, the J end lost 6 bases, and 7 bases lay between the germline ends. Germline lookup yields CDR1 MNHEY and CDR2 SVGAGI. The length of the CDR3 is 11 residues. The DNA of the CDR3 is TGTGCCAGCAGTTCGGGCTCCGAGCAGTACTTC. Its translation is CASSSGSEQYF.

This clone was seen only a few times. The chain combines TRBV18 with TRBJ1-5, with D perhaps TRBD1 (6 bases). This CDR3 is built from 14 residues. In germline, CDR1 is KGHSH, CDR2 LQKENI. V gave up 4 bases and J gave up 2 bases, with 9 bases separating them. CDR3 loop: CASSLDSRNQPQHF. CDR3 nucleotides: TGTGCCAGCTCACTGGACAGCCGCAATCAGCCCCAGCATTTT.

This clone appeared a few times. The rearrangement uses TRBV18 and TRBJ2-7, with D possibly called TRBD1 or TRBD2 (6 bases each). CDR1 is KGHSH and CDR2 is LQKENI in the germline V gene. Between the trimmed V and J ends, which lost 5 bases and 7 bases, there was a span of 18 bases. The CDR3 totals 14 residues. The CDR3 spells CASSVRGDSGEQYF. The CDR3 bases are TGTGCCAGCTCAGTGAGGGGGGATTCCGGGGAGCAGTACTTC.

This clone is a singleton in its sample. This chain connects TRBV7-9 to TRBJ1-1; TRBD1 aligns across 9 bases. The CDR3 has 15 residues. Germline loops: CDR1 SEHNR, CDR2 FQNEAQ (reference sequence). The junction had 14 bases not matched to a gene; V was cut back by 4 bases and J by 11 bases. In DNA, the CDR3 is TGTGCCAGCAGCTCCCCGGGACAGGGAGGGAGGGTTGCTTTCTTT. This sequence encodes CASSSPGQGGRVAFF.

The rearrangement joins TRBV10-2 to TRBJ1-3; D is unclear. CDR1 and CDR2 (germline): WSHSY, SAAADI. The CDR3 covers 13 residues. V was clipped by 4 bases and J by 0 bases, with 4 bases between them. CDR3 protein: CASSGSSGNTIYF. The CDR3 bases are TGCGCCAGCAGTGGGTCCTCTGGAAACACCATATATTTT.

In DNA form, the CDR3 reads TGTGCCAGCATTTCTACGGGATGGAACACTGAAGCTTTCTTT. This gives the protein CASISTGWNTEAFF. V is TRBV6-5 and J is TRBJ1-1, with no clear D. CDR3 length: 14 amino acids. CDR1 and CDR2 from the germline V gene are MNHEY and SVGAGI. V dropped 7 bases and J dropped 1 base, with 13 bases sitting between them.

The chain couples TRBV12-3 or TRBV12-4 to TRBJ1-2; D unresolved. V dropped 6 bases and J dropped 2 bases, with 10 bases sitting between them. The CDR3 is 13 residues long. CDR3 protein: CASRKTANYGYTF. Written as DNA, the CDR3 is TGTGCCAGCAGAAAGACGGCCAACTATGGCTACACCTTC.

The gene calls are TRBV24-1 and TRBJ2-2; 10 nucleotides align to TRBD1. From germline, CDR1 is KGHDR and CDR2 SFDVKD. The CDR3 has 16 residues. With V trimmed by 5 bases and J by 1 base, 3 bases remained unmatched. The CDR3 bases are TGTGCCACCAGTGGACAGGGGGCCTTGAACACCGGGGAGCTGTTTTTT. Translated: CATSGQGALNTGELFF.

A single count supports this clone. The chain recombines TRBV6-5 with TRBJ2-5; 9 positions agree with TRBD1. CDR1 MNHEY and CDR2 SVGAGI come from the germline V gene. J lost 7 bases, V lost 4 bases, and 10 bases had no gene match. The CDR3 consists of 15 residues. The CDR3 reads CASSLTQGAVVTQYF. The CDR3 coding sequence is TGTGCCAGCAGTTTAACACAGGGGGCCGTAGTGACCCAGTACTTC.

This chain links TRBV6-1 with TRBJ2-2; D is perhaps TRBD1 (5 bases). V was shortened by 0 bases and J by 0 bases, with 11 bases between the two germline ends. Germline V gene sequence: CDR1 MNHNS, CDR2 SASEGT. The CDR3 consists of 17 residues. CDR3 residues: CASSEASRAANTGELFF. In DNA, the CDR3 is TGTGCCAGCAGTGAAGCAAGCAGGGCCGCGAACACCGGGGAGCTGTTTTTT.

V is TRBV5-6 and J is TRBJ1-5, with 9 bases identical to TRBD1. Germline-derived CDR1 and CDR2 are SGHDT and YYEEEE. With 5 bases clipped from V and 7 bases from J, the junction kept 7 bases outside the gene matches. This CDR3 comprises 14 residues. CDR3 in DNA: TGTGCCAGCAGTCTTACAGGGGGCATCCAGCCCCAGCATTTT. Translating it yields CASSLTGGIQPQHF.

The chain combines TRBV6-1 with TRBJ2-1; TRBD1 or TRBD2 may be the D gene (6 bases each). Trimming left V 3 bases short and J 5 bases short, with 11 bases between. The CDR3 runs to 14 residues. Germline V gene lookup returns CDR1 MNHNS and CDR2 SASEGT. CDR3 region: CASSDGGINNEQFF. In DNA form, the CDR3 reads TGTGCCAGCAGTGACGGGGGCATTAACAATGAGCAGTTCTTC.

With regard to this clone: The junction departs from the called germline gene at one end, perhaps through a read error. The rearrangement links TRBV30 to TRBJ1-4; 8 bases are shared with TRBD1. CDR1 and CDR2 (germline): GTSNPN, SVGIG (reference sequence). This CDR3 comprises 16 residues. The CDR3 DNA reads as TGTGCCTGGAGTGTAGGGTTGGACAGGGCTAACGAAAAACTGTTTTTT. Its translation: CAWSVGLDRANEKLFF.

V and J are TRBV5-1 and TRBJ2-1, with 8 bases aligning to TRBD1. J lost 3 bases, V lost 1 base, and 6 bases had no gene match. The CDR3 is 16 residues long. In germline, CDR1 is SGHRS, CDR2 YFSETQ. The CDR3 region has the DNA TGCGCCAGCAGCTTGTCACCAGGGGGCATCTACAATGAGCAGTTCTTC. Translation gives CASSLSPGGIYNEQFF.